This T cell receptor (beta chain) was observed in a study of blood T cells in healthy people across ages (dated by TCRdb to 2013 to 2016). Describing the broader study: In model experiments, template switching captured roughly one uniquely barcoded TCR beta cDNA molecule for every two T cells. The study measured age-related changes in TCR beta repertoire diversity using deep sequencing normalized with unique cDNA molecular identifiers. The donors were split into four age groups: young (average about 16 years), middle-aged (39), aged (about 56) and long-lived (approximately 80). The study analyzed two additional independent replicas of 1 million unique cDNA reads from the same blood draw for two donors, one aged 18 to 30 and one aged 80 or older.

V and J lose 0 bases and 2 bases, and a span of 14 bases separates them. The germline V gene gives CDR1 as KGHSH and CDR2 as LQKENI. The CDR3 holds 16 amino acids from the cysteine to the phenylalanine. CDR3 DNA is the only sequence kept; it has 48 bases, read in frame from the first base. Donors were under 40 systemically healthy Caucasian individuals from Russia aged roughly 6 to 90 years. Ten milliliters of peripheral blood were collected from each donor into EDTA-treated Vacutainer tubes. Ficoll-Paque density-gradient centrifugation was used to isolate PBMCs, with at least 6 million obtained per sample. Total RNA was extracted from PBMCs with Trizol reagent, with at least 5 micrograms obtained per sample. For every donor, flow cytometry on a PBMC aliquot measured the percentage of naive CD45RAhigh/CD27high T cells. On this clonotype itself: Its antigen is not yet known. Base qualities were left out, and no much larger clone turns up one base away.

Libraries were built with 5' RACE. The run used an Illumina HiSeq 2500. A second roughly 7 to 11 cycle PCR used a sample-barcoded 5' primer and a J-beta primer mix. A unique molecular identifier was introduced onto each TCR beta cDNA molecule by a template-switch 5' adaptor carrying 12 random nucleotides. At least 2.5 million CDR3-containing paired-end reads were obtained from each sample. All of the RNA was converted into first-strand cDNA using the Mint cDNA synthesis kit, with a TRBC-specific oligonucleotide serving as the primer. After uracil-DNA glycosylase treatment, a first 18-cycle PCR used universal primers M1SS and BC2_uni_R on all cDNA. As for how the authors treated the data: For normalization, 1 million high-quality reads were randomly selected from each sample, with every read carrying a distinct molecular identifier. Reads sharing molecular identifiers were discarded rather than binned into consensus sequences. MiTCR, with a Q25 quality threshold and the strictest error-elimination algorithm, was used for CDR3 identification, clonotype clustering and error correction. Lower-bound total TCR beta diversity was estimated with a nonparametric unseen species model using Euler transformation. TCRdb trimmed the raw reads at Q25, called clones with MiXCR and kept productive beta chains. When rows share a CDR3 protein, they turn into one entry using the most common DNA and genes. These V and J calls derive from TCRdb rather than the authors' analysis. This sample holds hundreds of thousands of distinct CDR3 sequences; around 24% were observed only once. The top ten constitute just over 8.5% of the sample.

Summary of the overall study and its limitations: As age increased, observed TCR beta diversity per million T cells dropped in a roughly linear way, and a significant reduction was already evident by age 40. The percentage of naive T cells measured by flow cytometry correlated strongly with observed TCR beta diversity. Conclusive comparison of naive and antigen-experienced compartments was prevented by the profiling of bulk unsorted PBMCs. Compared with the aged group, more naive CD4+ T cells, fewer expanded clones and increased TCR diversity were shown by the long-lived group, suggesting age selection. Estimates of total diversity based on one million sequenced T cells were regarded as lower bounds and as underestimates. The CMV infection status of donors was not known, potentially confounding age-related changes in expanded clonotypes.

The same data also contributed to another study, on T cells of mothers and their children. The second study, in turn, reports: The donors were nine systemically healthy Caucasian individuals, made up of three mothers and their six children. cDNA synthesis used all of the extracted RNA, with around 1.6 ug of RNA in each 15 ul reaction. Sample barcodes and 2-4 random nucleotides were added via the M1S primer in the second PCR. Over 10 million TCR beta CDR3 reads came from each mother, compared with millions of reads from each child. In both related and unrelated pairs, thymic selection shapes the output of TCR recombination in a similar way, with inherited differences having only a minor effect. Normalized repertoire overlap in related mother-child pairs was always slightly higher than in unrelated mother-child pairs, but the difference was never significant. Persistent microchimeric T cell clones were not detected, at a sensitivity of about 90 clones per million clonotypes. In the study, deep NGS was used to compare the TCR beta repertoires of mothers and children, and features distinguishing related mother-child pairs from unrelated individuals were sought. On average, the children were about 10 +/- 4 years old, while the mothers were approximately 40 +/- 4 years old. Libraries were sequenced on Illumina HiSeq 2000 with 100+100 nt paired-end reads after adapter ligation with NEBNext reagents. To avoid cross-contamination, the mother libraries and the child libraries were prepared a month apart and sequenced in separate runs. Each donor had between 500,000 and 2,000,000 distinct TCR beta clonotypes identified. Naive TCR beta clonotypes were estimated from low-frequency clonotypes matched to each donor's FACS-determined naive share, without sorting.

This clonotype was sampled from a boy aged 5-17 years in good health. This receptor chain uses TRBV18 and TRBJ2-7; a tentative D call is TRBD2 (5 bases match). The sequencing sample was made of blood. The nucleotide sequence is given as TGTGCCAGCTCACCACCGTCCGGGGTGCTCCCCTACGAGCAGTACTTC. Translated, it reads CASSPPSGVLPYEQYF.